The clone carrying this T cell receptor beta chain was observed at least ten times. Antigen unknown. A library prepared for alpha chains yielded this beta chain as an off-target read; its size is of little meaning. MiXCR, applied by TCRdb to the 5' RACE reads, yields one record per CDR3 protein. The sample records more than 10,000 distinct CDR3 sequences, approximately 5.6% being singletons. This record comes from a study of spatial heterogeneity in lung cancer. Regarding the study as a whole: Counts that tracked tumor mutation counts were those of expanded intratumoral alpha and beta TCRs.

The time point here: sample taken at primary tumor resection. Germline assignment: CDR1 KGHSH and CDR2 LQKENI. This CDR3 region has 14 residues. The V gene end was trimmed by 3 bases and the J gene end by 7 bases; junction bases not matched to a gene: 9. The V and J genes are TRBV18 and TRBJ2-7; the match to TRBD1 covers 7 bases. The sequence derives from a female donor with early-stage non-small cell lung cancer. Sequencing was performed on lung tumor tissue, taken at surgery. The CDR3 DNA reads as TGTGCCAGCTCACCCTCGACCACAGGGGAAGAGCAGTACTTC. It is translated as CASSPSTTGEEQYF.